The present TCR beta chain was sequenced within a study of shared clonotypes between healthy human individuals. About the research overall: Per donor, three plates held CD4 naive cells, three held CD4 memory, two held CD8 naive and one held CD8 memory.

As regards this clone: Its antigen is unknown.

Study results and caveats: A few donors had 4% to 6.5% of their naive CD4 clonotypes in common.

This CDR3 has 11 residues. Donors, without exception, were Caucasian adults residing in Nashville, Tennessee. Each cell subset's genomic DNA was divided evenly among several immunoSEQ plates. Sequencing used immunoSEQ multiplex PCR; TCRdb keeps in-frame clones, though not all of them. Here the sample spans about 1.5 million clones, 95% to 99% being singletons. The chain is built from TRBV21-1 and TRBJ1-1. TRBV21-1 is a listed pseudogene. The sequenced sample consisted of naive CD4+ T cells sorted from blood. Subset given: CD45RA+ positively selected. This clonotype was obtained from a young man in good health. This CDR3 reads CASLTLTEAFF. CDR3 DNA: TGTGCCAGCCTGACTCTTACTGAAGCTTTCTTT.